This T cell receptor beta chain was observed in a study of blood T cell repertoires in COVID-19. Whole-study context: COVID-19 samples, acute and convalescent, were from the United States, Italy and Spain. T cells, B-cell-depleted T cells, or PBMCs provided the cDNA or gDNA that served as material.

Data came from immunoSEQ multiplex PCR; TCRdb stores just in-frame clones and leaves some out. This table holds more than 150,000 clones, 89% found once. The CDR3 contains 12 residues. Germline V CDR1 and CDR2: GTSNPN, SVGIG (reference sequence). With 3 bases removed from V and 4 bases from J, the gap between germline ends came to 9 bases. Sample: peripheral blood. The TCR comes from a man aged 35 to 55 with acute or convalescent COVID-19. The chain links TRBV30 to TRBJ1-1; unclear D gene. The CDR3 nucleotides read TGTGCCTGGAGGGATTGGGCCACTGAAGCTTTCTTT. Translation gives CAWRDWATEAFF.